The 20 T cell receptor beta chains given below trace back to one sample, sequenced in a study of T cell responses to AZD1222 COVID-19 vaccine. Assay: immunoSEQ multiplex PCR; the TCRdb copy retains only in-frame clones and omits some. The sample includes about 88,000 clones, 92% of them seen just once. The sample consisted of peripheral blood, taken on day 0 of AZD1222 vaccination. The receptors here all came from an adult in good health.

The V gene is TRBV14, the J gene TRBJ2-3; D perhaps matches TRBD2 (6 bases). This CDR3 is 14 amino acids long. Trimming pared 5 bases from V and 2 bases from J, leaving 11 bases between. Germline CDR1 and CDR2: SGHDN and FVKESK. The DNA of the CDR3 is TGTGCCAGCAGCTGGGACTCCTACACAGATACGCAGTATTTT. Amino acid sequence: CASSWDSYTDTQYF.

The gene calls are TRBV14 and TRBJ2-7, with 8 bases aligning to TRBD2. V trimming: 4 bases; J trimming: 6 bases; junction bases outside the gene matches: 14. Germline CDR1 reads SGHDN; CDR2 reads FVKESK. This CDR3 region has 16 residues. This CDR3 is CASSLVLGTSFSEQYF. CDR3 in DNA: TGTGCCAGCAGCCTCGTTTTGGGGACTAGTTTCTCCGAGCAGTACTTC.

This chain uses TRBV20-1 with TRBJ2-5; D call uncertain. Between the trimmed V and J ends, which lost 7 bases and 5 bases, there was a span of 8 bases. The CDR3 totals 10 residues. Germline lookup yields CDR1 DFQATT and CDR2 SNEGSKA (reference sequence). The CDR3 reads CSVPQETQYF. The CDR3, as DNA: TGCAGTGTTCCTCAGGAGACCCAGTACTTC.

The chain uses TRBV9 and TRBJ1-2; 7 nucleotides agree with TRBD1. Germline assignment: CDR1 SGDLS and CDR2 YYNGEE. After removal of 2 bases from V and 0 bases from J, the junction contained 7 bases not matched to a gene. The CDR3 has 16 amino acids. The CDR3 nucleotides read TGTGCCAGCAGCGTCGACAGGGACGACGCTAACTATGGCTACACCTTC. The encoded protein is CASSVDRDDANYGYTF.

V and J are TRBV27 and TRBJ2-7, with no clear D. Germline V CDR1 and CDR2: MNHEY, SMNVEV (reference sequence). This CDR3 is built from 16 residues. Trimming pared 3 bases from V and 10 bases from J, leaving 25 bases between. CDR3 sequence reads: CASSFLRPNPRRYQYF. CDR3 in DNA: TGTGCCAGCAGTTTTTTGAGGCCTAATCCCCGGCGGTATCAGTACTTC.

The rearrangement joins TRBV19 to TRBJ1-6; no clear D gene. The germline V gene has CDR1 LNHDA and CDR2 SQIVND (reference sequence). CDR3 length: 17 residues. V lost 2 bases to trimming and J lost 4 bases, with 15 bases between them. The CDR3, as DNA: TGTGCCAGTAGTATAACCCCGACGGATTTTTATAATTCACCCCTCCACTTT. Encoded protein: CASSITPTDFYNSPLHF.

This clone was detected only once. V gene TRBV27 combines with J gene TRBJ2-6; D is ambiguous. CDR1 is MNHEY, CDR2 SMNVEV, per germline (reference sequence). The V gene lost 7 bases and the J gene lost 5 bases, with 15 bases spanning the gap. The CDR3 covers 15 residues. The CDR3: CASTNGSLRANVLTF. For the CDR3, the DNA is TGTGCCAGCACCAATGGCAGCCTTAGGGCCAACGTCCTGACTTTC.

The V call is TRBV27, the J call TRBJ2-7; 12 bases agree with TRBD2. From germline, CDR1 is MNHEY and CDR2 SMNVEV (reference sequence). J lost 3 bases, V lost 3 bases, and 3 bases had no gene match. This CDR3 region has 15 residues. CDR3 sequence reads: CASSFGLAGNYEQYF. The CDR3 DNA sequence: TGTGCCAGCAGTTTTGGACTAGCGGGGAACTACGAGCAGTACTTC.

A single count supports this clone. This sequence joins TRBV2 and TRBJ2-3, with 9 bases lining up with TRBD2. The CDR3 is 14 residues long. J lost 3 bases, V lost 7 bases, and 5 bases had no gene match. CDR1 is SNHLY and CDR2 is FYNNEI in the germline V gene. The CDR3 region is CASKRAGGTDTQYF. The DNA of the CDR3 is TGTGCCAGCAAGAGAGCGGGAGGTACAGATACGCAGTATTTT.

This clone has only one observation. This chain links TRBV28 with TRBJ1-5; no firm D call. The germline V and J ends were trimmed by 2 bases and 9 bases, with 14 bases remaining between them. CDR1 and CDR2 from the germline V gene are MDHEN and SYDVKM. The CDR3 loop spans 14 amino acids. CDR3 region: CASSLGGPSRPQHF. The CDR3 nucleotides read TGTGCCAGCAGTTTAGGAGGGCCCTCCCGGCCCCAGCATTTT.

The J gene is TRBJ2-4, the V gene TRBV21-1; TRBD2 is taken as the D call from the table, unchecked against the DNA. TRBV21-1 is a listed pseudogene. The CDR3 extends over 20 amino acids. Here the CDR3 reads CASRSLTRDRPGLAVNIQYF. The CDR3 DNA reads as TGTGCCAGCAGATCCCTTACACGGGACAGACCGGGACTAGCGGTAAACATTCAGTACTTC.

The CDR3, as DNA: TGTGCCAGCAGTTACTCACAAATTTTCTACAATGAGCAGTTCTTC. Translating it yields CASSYSQIFYNEQFF. J is TRBJ2-1 and V is TRBV6-5; D is ambiguous. Looked up from germline, CDR1 is MNHEY and CDR2 is SVGAGI. The CDR3 spans 15 residues. Trimming left V 0 bases short and J 3 bases short, with 9 bases between.

This clone was seen once. The rearrangement joins TRBV2 to TRBJ2-1, with D perhaps matching TRBD2 (5 bases). This CDR3 is built from 13 residues. Per the germline V gene, CDR1 is SNHLY and CDR2 is FYNNEI. With 6 bases removed from V and 3 bases from J, the gap between germline ends came to 9 bases. In nucleotides, the CDR3 is TGTGCCAGCAGGGACGGACTCTACAATGAGCAGTTCTTC. Its translation: CASRDGLYNEQFF.

This chain uses TRBV11-2 with TRBJ2-7; 8 nucleotides match TRBD2. Germline values: CDR1 SGHAT, CDR2 FQNNGV. The V gene end was trimmed by 5 bases and the J gene end by 7 bases; junction bases not matched to a gene: 7. This CDR3 is 13 amino acids long. CDR3 sequence: CASSPREVGEQYF. The CDR3, as DNA: TGTGCCAGCAGCCCGCGGGAGGTTGGGGAGCAGTACTTC.

The chain combines TRBV12-3 or TRBV12-4 with TRBJ2-3; unclear D gene. V was pared by 3 bases and J by 0 bases, with 1 base between. The CDR3 runs to 12 residues. The CDR3 is CASSFSTDTQYF. In DNA form, the CDR3 reads TGTGCCAGCAGTTTTAGCACAGATACGCAGTATTTT.

The chain links TRBV9 to TRBJ2-1; D may be TRBD1 (5 bases). The CDR3 runs 18 residues. The germline V and J ends were trimmed by 0 bases and 2 bases, with 18 bases remaining between them. Germline CDR1 is SGDLS and CDR2 is YYNGEE. CDR3 in DNA: TGTGCCAGCAGCGTAGGAGCAGGGTCCAGCGCACCCTACAATGAGCAGTTCTTC. Translation: CASSVGAGSSAPYNEQFF.

The sample holds one count of this clone. The chain recombines TRBV7-2 with TRBJ1-1; D perhaps matches TRBD1 (5 bases). CDR3 length equals 16 residues. Per the germline V gene, CDR1 is SGHTA and CDR2 is FQGNSA. V lost 5 bases to trimming and J lost 2 bases, with 18 bases between them. The CDR3 is CASSLRAGPKNTEAFF. In nucleotides, the CDR3 is TGTGCCAGCAGCCTAAGAGCGGGACCGAAAAACACTGAAGCTTTCTTT.

The CDR3: CASSWGGLAGGVGNEQFF. The CDR3 DNA reads as TGTGCCAGCAGCTGGGGGGGACTAGCGGGAGGGGTTGGCAATGAGCAGTTCTTC. J is TRBJ2-1 and V is TRBV11-3; 16 bases agree with TRBD2. Looked up from germline, CDR1 is SGHNT and CDR2 is YENEEA. This CDR3 contains 18 residues. V lost 4 bases to trimming and J lost 6 bases; unmatched junction nucleotides: 9.

The rearrangement joins TRBV27 to TRBJ2-3; D remains ambiguous. Trimming pared 2 bases from V and 2 bases from J, leaving 5 bases between. This CDR3 is 13 amino acids long. The germline CDR1 and CDR2 sequences are MNHEY and SMNVEV (reference sequence). The CDR3 sequence is CASSLGNTDTQYF. CDR3 DNA sequence: TGTGCCAGCAGTTTAGGCAACACAGATACGCAGTATTTT.

The chain recombines TRBV11-3 with TRBJ2-7; maybe TRBD2 (5 bases). CDR3 length: 13 amino acids. From germline, CDR1 is SGHNT and CDR2 YENEEA. V lost 1 base to trimming and J lost 4 bases, with 8 bases between them. CDR3 in DNA: TGTGCCAGCAGCTTAGGGACTTATTACGAGCAGTACTTC. Its protein is CASSLGTYYEQYF.